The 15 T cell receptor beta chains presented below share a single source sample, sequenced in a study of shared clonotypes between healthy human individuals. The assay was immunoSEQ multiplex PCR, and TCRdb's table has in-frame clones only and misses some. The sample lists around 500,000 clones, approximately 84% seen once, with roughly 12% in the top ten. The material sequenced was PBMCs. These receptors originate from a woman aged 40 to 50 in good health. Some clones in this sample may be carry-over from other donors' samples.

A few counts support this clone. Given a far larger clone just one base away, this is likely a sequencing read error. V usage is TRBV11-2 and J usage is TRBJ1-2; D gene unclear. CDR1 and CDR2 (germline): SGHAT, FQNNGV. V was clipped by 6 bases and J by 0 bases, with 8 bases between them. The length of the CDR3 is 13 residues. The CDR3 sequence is CASRIEPNYGYTF. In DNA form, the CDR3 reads TGTGCCAGCAGAATCGAACCTAACTATGGCTACACCTTC.

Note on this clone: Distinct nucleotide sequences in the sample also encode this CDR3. The CDR3 sequence is CAWRDRGLETQYF. The CDR3 DNA sequence: TGTGCCTGGAGGGACAGGGGGCTGGAGACCCAGTACTTC. The J gene is TRBJ2-5, the V gene TRBV30; TRBD1 matches at 11 bases. V was clipped by 3 bases and J by 5 bases; unmatched bases: 2. Germline loops: CDR1 GTSNPN, CDR2 SVGIG (reference sequence). This CDR3 is 13 amino acids long.

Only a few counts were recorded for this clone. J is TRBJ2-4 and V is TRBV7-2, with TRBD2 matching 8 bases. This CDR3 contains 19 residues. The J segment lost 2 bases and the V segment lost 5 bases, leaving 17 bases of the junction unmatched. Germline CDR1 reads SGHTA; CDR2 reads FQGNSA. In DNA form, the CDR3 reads TGTGCCAGCAGCCCAGGCCTCGGGAGGGCCAGGTGGTCCAAAAACATTCAGTACTTC. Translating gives CASSPGLGRARWSKNIQYF.

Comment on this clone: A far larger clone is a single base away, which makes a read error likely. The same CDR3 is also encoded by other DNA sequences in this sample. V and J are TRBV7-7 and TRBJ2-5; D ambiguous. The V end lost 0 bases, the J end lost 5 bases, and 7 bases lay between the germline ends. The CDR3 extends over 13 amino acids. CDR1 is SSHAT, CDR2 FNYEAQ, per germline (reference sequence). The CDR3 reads CASSLAKRETQYF. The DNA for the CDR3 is TGTGCCAGCAGCTTAGCCAAAAGGGAGACCCAGTACTTC. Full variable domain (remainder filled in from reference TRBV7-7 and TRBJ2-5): GAGVSQSPRYKVTKRGQDVTLRCDPISSHATLYWYQQALGQGPEFLTYFNYEAQPDKSGLPSDRFSAERPEGSISTLTIQRTEQRDSAMYRCASSLAKRETQYFGPGTRLLVL.

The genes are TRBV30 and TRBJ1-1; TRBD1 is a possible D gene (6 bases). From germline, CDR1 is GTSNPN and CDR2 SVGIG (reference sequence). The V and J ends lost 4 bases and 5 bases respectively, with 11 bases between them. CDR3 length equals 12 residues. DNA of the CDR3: TGTGCCTGGAACAGGGAGGAGACTGAAGCTTTCTTT. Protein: CAWNREETEAFF.

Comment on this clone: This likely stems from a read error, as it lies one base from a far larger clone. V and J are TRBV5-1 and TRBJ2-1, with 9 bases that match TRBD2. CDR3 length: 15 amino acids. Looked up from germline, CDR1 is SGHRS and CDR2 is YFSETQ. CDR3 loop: CASSETSGSYNERFF. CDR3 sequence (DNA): TGCGCCAGCAGCGAGACTAGCGGCTCCTACAATGAGCGGTTCTTC.

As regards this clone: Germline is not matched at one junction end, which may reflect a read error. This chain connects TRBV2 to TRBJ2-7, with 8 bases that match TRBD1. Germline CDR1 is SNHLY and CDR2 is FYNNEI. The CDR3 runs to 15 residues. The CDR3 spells CASSEGRTGTYEQYF. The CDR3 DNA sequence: TGTGCCAGCAGCGAAGGTCGGACAGGGACCTACGAGCAGTACTTC.

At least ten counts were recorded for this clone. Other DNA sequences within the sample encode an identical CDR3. Here the CDR3 reads CASSEWNLGSTEAFF. Here the CDR3 DNA reads TGTGCCAGCAGTGAATGGAATCTGGGTTCCACTGAAGCTTTCTTT. The J gene is TRBJ1-1, the V gene TRBV25-1; D not certain. Germline-derived CDR1 and CDR2 are MGHDK and SYGVNS. Trimming stripped 1 base from V and 4 bases from J, with 13 bases between. This CDR3 comprises 15 residues. Full variable domain (remainder filled in from reference TRBV25-1 and TRBJ1-1): EADIYQTPRYLVIGTGKKITLECSQTMGHDKMYWYQQDPGMELHLIHYSYGVNSTEKGDLSSESTVSRIRTEHFPLTLESARPSHTSQYLCASSEWNLGSTEAFFGQGTRLTVV.

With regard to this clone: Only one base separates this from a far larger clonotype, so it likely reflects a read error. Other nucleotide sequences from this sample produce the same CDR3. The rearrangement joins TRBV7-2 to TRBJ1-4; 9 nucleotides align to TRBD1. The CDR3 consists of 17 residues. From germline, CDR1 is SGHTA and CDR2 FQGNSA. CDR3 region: CASSPDRGPATNEKLFF. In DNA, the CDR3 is TGTGCCAGCAGCCCGGACAGGGGACCTGCAACTAATGAAAAGCTGTTTTTT.

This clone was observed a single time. The CDR3 nucleotides are TGTGCCAGCAGGGATAGGGTCCTAGCGGGAGACTCCTACAATGAGCAGTTCTTC. Protein product: CASRDRVLAGDSYNEQFF. V is TRBV27 and J is TRBJ2-1, with 10 bases identical to TRBD2. Germline values: CDR1 MNHEY, CDR2 SMNVEV (reference sequence). The CDR3 spans 18 residues. The V and J ends lost 6 bases and 0 bases, in that order; junction bases with no gene match: 11.

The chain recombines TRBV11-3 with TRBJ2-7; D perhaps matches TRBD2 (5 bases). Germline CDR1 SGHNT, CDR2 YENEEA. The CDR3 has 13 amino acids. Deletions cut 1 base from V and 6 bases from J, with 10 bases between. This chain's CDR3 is CASSLGFRGEQYF. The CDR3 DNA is TGTGCCAGCAGCTTAGGTTTCCGGGGCGAGCAGTACTTC.

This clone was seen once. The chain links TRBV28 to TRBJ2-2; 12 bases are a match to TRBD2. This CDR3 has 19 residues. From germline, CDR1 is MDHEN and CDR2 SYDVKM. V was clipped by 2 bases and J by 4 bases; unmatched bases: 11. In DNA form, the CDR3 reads TGTGCCAGCAGTTTACGGACTAGACTAGCGGGAGTTGGCACCGGGGAGCTGTTTTTT. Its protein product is CASSLRTRLAGVGTGELFF.

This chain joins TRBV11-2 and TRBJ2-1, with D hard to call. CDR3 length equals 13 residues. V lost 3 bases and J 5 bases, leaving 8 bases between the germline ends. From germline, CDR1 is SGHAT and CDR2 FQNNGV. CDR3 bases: TGTGCCAGCAGCTTTGGATACGACAATGAGCAGTTCTTC. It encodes CASSFGYDNEQFF.

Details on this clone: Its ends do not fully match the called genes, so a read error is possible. The CDR3 DNA reads as TGCAGCGCGGGGGACGGGGGATACGAACAGTACTTC. Its protein product is CSAGDGGYEQYF. The chain employs TRBV29-1 and TRBJ2-7, with D perhaps TRBD2 (6 bases). The germline V gene has CDR1 SQVTM and CDR2 ANQGSEA. This CDR3 has 12 residues.

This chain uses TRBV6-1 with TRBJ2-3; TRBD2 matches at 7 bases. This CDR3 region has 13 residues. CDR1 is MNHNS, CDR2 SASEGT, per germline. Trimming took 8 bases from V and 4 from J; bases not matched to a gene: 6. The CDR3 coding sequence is TGTGCCAGCCAGCGGGATCTGGCAGATACGCAGTATTTT. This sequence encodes CASQRDLADTQYF.